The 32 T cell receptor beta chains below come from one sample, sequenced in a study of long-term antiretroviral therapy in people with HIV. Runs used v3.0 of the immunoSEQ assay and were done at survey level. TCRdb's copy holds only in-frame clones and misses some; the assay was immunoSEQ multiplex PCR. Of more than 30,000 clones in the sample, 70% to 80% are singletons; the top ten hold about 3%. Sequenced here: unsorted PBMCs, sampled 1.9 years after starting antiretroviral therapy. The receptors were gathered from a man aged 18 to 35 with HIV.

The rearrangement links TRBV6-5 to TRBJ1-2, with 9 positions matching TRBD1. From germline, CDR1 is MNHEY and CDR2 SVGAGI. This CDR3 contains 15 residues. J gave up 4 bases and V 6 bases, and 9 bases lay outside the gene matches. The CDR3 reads CASSMTGTGSYGYTF. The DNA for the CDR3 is TGTGCCAGCAGCATGACCGGGACAGGGAGCTATGGCTACACCTTC.

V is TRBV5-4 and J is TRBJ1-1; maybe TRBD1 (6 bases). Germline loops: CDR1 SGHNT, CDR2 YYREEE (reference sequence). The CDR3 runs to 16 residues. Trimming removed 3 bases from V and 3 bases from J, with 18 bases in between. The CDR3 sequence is CASSSPVGEGDTEAFF. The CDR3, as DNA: TGTGCCAGCAGCTCCCCGGTGGGGGAGGGGGACACTGAAGCTTTCTTT.

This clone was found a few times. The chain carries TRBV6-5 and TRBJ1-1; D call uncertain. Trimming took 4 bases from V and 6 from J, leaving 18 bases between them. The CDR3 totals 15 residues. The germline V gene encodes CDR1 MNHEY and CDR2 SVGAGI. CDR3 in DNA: TGTGCCAGCAGTTCGAACGGACTGACTGGGGCTGAAGCTTTCTTT. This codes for CASSSNGLTGAEAFF.

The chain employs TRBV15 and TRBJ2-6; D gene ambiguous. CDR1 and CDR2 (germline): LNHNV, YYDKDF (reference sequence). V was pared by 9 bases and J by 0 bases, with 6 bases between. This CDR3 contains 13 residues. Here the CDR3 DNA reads TGTGCCACAAGATTCTCTGGGGCCAACGTCCTGACTTTC. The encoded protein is CATRFSGANVLTF. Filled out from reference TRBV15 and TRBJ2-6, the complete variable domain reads DAMVIQNPRYQVTQFGKPVTLSCSQTLNHNVMYWYQQKSSQAPKLLFHYYDKDFNNEADTPDNFQSRRPNTSFCFLDIRSPGLGDTAMYLCATRFSGANVLTFGAGSRLTVL.

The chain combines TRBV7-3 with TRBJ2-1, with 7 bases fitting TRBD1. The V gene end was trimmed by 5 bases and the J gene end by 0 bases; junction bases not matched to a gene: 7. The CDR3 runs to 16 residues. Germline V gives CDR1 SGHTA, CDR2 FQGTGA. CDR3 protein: CASSPGTESSYNEQFF. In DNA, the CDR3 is TGTGCCAGCAGCCCGGGGACAGAGAGCTCCTACAATGAGCAGTTCTTC.

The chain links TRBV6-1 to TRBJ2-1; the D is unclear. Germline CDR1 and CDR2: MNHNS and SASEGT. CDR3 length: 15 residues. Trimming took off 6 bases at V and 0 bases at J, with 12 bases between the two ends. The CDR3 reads CASSPTPSSYNEQFF. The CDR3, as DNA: TGTGCCAGCAGCCCGACTCCCAGCTCCTACAATGAGCAGTTCTTC.

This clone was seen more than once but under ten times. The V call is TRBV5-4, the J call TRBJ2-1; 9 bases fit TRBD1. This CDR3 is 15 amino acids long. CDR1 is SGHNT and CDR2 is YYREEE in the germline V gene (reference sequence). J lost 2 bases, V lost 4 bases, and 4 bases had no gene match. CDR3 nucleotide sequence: TGTGCCAGCAGCATGGGGGACAGGGCCTACAATGAGCAGTTCTTC. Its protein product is CASSMGDRAYNEQFF.

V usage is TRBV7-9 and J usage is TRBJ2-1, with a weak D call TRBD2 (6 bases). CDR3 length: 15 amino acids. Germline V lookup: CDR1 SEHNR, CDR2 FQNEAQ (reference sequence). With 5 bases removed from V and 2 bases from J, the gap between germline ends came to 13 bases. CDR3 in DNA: TGTGCCAGCAGCCTCAGCCCGGGAGCCTACAATGAGCAGTTCTTC. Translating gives CASSLSPGAYNEQFF. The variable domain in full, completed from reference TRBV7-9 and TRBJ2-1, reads DTGVSQNPRHKITKRGQNVTFRCDPISEHNRLYWYRQTLGQGPEFLTYFQNEAQLEKSRLLSDRFSAERPKGSFSTLEIQRTEQGDSAMYLCASSLSPGAYNEQFFGPGTRLTVL.

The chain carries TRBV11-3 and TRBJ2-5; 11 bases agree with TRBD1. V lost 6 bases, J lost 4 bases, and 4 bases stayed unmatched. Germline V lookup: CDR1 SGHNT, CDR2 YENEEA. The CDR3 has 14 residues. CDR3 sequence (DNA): TGTGCCAGCAGATCGGACAGGGGGCGAGAGACCCAGTACTTC. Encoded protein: CASRSDRGRETQYF.

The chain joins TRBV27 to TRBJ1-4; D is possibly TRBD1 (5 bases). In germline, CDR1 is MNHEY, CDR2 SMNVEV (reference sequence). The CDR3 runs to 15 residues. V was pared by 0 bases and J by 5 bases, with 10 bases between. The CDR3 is CASSLSGGPNEKLFF. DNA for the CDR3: TGTGCCAGCAGTTTATCTGGGGGTCCCAATGAAAAACTGTTTTTT.

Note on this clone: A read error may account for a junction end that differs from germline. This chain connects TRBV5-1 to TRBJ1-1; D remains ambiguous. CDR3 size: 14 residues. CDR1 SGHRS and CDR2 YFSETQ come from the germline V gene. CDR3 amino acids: CASSYLMTNTEAFF. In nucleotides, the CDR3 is TGTGCCAGCAGCTATCTGATGACGAACACTGAAGCTTTCTTT.

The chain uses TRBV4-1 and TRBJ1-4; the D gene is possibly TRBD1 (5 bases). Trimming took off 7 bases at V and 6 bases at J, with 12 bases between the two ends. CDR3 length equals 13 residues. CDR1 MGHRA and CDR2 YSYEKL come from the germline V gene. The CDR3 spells CASTGDYDEKLFF. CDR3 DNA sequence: TGCGCCAGCACGGGGGATTATGATGAAAAACTGTTTTTT.

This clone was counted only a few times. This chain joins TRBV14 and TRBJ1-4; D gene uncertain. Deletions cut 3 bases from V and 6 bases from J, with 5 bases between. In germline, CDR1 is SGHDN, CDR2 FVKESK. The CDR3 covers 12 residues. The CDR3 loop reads CASSQNHEKLFF. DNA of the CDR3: TGTGCCAGCAGCCAGAATCATGAAAAACTGTTTTTT. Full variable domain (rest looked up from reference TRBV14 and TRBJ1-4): EAGVTQFPSHSVIEKGQTVTLRCDPISGHDNLYWYRRVMGKEIKFLLHFVKESKQDESGMPNNRFLAERTGGTYSTLKVQPAELEDSGVYFCASSQNHEKLFFGSGTQLSVL.

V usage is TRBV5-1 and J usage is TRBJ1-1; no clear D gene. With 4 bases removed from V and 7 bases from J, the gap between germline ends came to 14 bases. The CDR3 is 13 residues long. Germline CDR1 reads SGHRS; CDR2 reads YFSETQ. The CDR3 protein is CASSGDNAFEAFF. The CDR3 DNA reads TGCGCCAGCAGCGGAGACAATGCCTTTGAAGCTTTCTTT.

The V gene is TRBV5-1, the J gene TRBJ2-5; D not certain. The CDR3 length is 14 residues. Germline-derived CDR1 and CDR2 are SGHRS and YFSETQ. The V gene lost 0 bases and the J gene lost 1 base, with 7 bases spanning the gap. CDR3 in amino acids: CASSLGNSQETQYF. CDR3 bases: TGCGCCAGCAGCTTGGGCAACAGCCAAGAGACCCAGTACTTC.

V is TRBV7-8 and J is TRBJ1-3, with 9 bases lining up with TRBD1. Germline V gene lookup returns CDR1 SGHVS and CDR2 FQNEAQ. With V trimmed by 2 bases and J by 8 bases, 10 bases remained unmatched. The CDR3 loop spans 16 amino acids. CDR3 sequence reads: CASSLPGQGIGDTIYF. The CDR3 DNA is TGTGCCAGCAGCTTACCGGGACAGGGTATTGGGGACACCATATATTTT.

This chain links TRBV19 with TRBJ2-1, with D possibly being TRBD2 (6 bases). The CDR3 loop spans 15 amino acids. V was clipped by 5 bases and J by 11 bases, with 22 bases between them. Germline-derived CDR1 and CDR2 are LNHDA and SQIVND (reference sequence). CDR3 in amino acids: CASSGDGPSGGKQFF. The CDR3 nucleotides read TGTGCCAGTAGTGGGGACGGACCCTCCGGAGGGAAGCAGTTCTTC. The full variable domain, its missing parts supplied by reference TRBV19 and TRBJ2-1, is DGGITQSPKYLFRKEGQNVTLSCEQNLNHDAMYWYRQDPGQGLRLIYYSQIVNDFQKGDIAEGYSVSREKKESFPLTVTSAQKNPTAFYLCASSGDGPSGGKQFFGPGTRLTVL.

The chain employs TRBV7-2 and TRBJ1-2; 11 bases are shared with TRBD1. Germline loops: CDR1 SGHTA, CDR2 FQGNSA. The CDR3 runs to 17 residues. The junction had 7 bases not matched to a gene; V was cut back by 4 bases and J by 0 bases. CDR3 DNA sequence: TGTGCCAGCAGCTCACAGTCGGGACAGGGGGCTAACTATGGCTACACCTTC. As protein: CASSSQSGQGANYGYTF. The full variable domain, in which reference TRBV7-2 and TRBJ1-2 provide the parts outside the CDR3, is GAGVSQSPSNKVTEKGKDVELRCDPISGHTALYWYRQSLGQGLEFLIYFQGNSAPDKSGLPSDRFSAERTGGSVSTLTIQRTQQEDSAVYLCASSSQSGQGANYGYTFGSGTRLTVV.

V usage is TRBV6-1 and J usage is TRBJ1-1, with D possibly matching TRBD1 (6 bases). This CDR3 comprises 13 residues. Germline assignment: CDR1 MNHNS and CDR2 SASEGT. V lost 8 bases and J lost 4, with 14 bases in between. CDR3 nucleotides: TGTGCCAGCCCGGGGGGCTATGGCACTGAAGCTTTCTTT. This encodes CASPGGYGTEAFF.

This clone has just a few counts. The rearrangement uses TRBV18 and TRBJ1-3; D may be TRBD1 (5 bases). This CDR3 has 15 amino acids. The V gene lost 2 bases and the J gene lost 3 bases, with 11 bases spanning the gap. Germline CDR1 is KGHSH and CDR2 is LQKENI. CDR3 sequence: CASSPGRGLGNTIYF. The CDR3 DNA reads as TGTGCCAGCTCACCAGGGCGGGGACTTGGAAACACCATATATTTT.

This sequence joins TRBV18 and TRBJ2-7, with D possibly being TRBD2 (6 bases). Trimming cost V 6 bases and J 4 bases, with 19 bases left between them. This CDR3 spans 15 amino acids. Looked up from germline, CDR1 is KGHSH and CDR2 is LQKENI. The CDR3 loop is CASSPTGTGAYEQYF. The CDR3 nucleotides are TGTGCCAGCTCGCCTACCGGGACGGGAGCGTACGAGCAGTACTTC.

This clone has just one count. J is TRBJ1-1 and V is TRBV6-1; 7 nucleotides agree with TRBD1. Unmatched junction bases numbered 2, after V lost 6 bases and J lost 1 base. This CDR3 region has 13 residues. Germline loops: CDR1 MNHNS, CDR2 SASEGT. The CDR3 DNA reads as TGTGCCAGCAGCCGGGACAGGAACACTGAAGCTTTCTTT. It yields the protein CASSRDRNTEAFF.

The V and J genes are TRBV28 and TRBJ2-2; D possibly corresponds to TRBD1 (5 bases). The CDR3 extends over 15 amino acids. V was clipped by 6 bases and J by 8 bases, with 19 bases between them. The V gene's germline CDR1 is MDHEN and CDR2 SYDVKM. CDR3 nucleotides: TGTGCCAGCAGCCCGCCCCAGGGTTTGGTGGGGGAGCTGTTTTTT. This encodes CASSPPQGLVGELFF.

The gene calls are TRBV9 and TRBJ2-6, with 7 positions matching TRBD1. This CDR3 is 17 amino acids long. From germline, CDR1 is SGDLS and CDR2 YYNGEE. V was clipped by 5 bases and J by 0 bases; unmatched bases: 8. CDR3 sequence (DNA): TGTGCCAGCAGTTATGACAGGGACAACTCTGGGGCCAACGTCCTGACTTTC. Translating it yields CASSYDRDNSGANVLTF.

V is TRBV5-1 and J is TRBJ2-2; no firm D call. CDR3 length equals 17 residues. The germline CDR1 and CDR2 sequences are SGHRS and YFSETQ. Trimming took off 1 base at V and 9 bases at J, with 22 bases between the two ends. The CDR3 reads CASSLLGPPTDVRELFF. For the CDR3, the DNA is TGCGCCAGCAGCTTGTTAGGCCCCCCTACCGATGTCAGGGAGCTGTTTTTT.

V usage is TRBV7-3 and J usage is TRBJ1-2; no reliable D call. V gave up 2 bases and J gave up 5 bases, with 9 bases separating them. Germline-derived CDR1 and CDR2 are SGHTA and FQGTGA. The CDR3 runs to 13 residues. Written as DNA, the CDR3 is TGTGCCAGCAGCTTACCGGCCGGTTATGGCTACACCTTC. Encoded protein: CASSLPAGYGYTF.

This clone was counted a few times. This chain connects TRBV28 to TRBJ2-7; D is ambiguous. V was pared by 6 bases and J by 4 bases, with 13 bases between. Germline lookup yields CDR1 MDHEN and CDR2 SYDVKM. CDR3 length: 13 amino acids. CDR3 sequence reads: CASSGSLTYEQYV. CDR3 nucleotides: TGTGCCAGCAGCGGCTCGCTGACATACGAGCAGTACGTC.

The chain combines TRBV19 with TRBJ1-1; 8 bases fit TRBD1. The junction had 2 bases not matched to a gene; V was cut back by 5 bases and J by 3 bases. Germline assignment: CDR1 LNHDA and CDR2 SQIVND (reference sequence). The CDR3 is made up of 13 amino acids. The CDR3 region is CASSVQGDTEAFF. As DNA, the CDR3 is TGTGCCAGTAGTGTACAGGGGGACACTGAAGCTTTCTTT. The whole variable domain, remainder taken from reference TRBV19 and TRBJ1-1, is DGGITQSPKYLFRKEGQNVTLSCEQNLNHDAMYWYRQDPGQGLRLIYYSQIVNDFQKGDIAEGYSVSREKKESFPLTVTSAQKNPTAFYLCASSVQGDTEAFFGQGTRLTVV.

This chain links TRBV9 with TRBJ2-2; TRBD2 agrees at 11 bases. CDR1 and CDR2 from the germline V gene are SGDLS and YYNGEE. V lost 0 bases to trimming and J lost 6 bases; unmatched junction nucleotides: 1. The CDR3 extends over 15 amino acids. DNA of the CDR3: TGTGCCAGCAGCGTAGATAGCGGGGGGGCCGGGGAGCTGTTTTTT. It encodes CASSVDSGGAGELFF.

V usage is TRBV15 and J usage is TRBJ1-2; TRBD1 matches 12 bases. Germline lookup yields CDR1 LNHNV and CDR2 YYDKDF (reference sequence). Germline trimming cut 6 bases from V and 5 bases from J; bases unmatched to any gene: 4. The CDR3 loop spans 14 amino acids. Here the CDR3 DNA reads TGTGCCACCAGTACGGGACAGGGGGCGTATGGCTACACCTTC. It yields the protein CATSTGQGAYGYTF. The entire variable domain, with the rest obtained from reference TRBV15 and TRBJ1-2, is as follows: DAMVIQNPRYQVTQFGKPVTLSCSQTLNHNVMYWYQQKSSQAPKLLFHYYDKDFNNEADTPDNFQSRRPNTSFCFLDIRSPGLGDTAMYLCATSTGQGAYGYTFGSGTRLTVV.

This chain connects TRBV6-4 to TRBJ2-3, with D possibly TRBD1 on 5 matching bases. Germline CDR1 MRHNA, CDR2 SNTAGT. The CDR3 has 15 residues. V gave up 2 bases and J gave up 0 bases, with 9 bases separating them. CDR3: CASSDSQGSTDTQYF. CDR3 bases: TGTGCCAGCAGTGACAGTCAGGGAAGCACAGATACGCAGTATTTT.

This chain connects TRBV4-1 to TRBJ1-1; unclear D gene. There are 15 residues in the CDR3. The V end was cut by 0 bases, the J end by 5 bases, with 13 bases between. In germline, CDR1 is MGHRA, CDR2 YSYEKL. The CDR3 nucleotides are TGCGCCAGCAGCCAAGATCTTGGGGTTCTAACTGAAGCTTTCTTT. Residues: CASSQDLGVLTEAFF.